These 24 T cell receptor beta chains share one sample of origin, sequenced in a study of cytomegalovirus exposure and HLA in healthy donors. TCRdb keeps only in-frame clones here, not all; method: immunoSEQ multiplex PCR. The sample has 250,000 or so clones; approximately 84% are singletons. The sample was PBMCs. Receptors originate from a man aged 18 to 35 in good health and CMV-seropositive.

The V and J genes are TRBV28 and TRBJ2-2; D remains ambiguous. V lost 1 base, J lost 3 bases, and 6 bases lay in between. Germline V CDR1 and CDR2: MDHEN, SYDVKM. The CDR3 totals 14 residues. The CDR3 loop is CASSLSTYTGELFF. In DNA, the CDR3 is TGTGCCAGCAGTTTATCCACCTACACCGGGGAGCTGTTTTTT.

This chain uses TRBV7-9 with TRBJ1-2, with a tentative D call TRBD1 (5 bases). The CDR3 is 14 amino acids. Trimming took off 7 bases at V and 8 bases at J, with 20 bases between the two ends. Germline loops: CDR1 SEHNR, CDR2 FQNEAQ (reference sequence). The CDR3 loop is CASTHQGLGGGYTF. CDR3 coding DNA: TGTGCCAGCACCCACCAGGGACTGGGGGGAGGCTACACCTTC.

This clone was seen only a few times. The chain combines TRBV5-1 with TRBJ2-1; D not resolved. From germline, CDR1 is SGHRS and CDR2 YFSETQ. This CDR3 is 13 amino acids long. V lost 4 bases to trimming and J lost 5 bases, with 10 bases between them. The CDR3 bases are TGCGCCAGCAGCCCGGACCCCAACAATGAGCAGTTCTTC. It yields the protein CASSPDPNNEQFF.

The chain has TRBV5-4 and TRBJ2-5; D unresolved. V was cut by 4 bases and J by 2 bases, with 15 bases left in between. From germline, CDR1 is SGHNT and CDR2 YYREEE (reference sequence). The CDR3 is 15 amino acids. CDR3 sequence: CASSPGDTAQETQYF. The CDR3 bases are TGTGCCAGCAGCCCGGGTGACACGGCTCAAGAGACCCAGTACTTC.

The chain recombines TRBV28 with TRBJ1-2; D remains unclear. This CDR3 is 14 amino acids long. In germline, CDR1 is MDHEN, CDR2 SYDVKM. V gave up 0 bases and J gave up 8 bases, with 13 bases separating them. Here the CDR3 DNA reads TGTGCCAGCAGTTTATGGCCCACGGGAAGGGGCTACACCTTC. Amino acid sequence: CASSLWPTGRGYTF.

The DNA for the CDR3 is TGCGCCAGCAGTCCCAGTAGCGGACCCGATACGCAGTATTTT. Translated: CASSPSSGPDTQYF. The V call is TRBV4-3, the J call TRBJ2-3, with a possible D match to TRBD2 (6 bases). Germline CDR1 and CDR2: LGHNA and YSLEER. The V gene lost 6 bases and the J gene lost 6 bases, with 16 bases spanning the gap. This CDR3 is built from 14 residues.

The rearrangement joins TRBV9 to TRBJ2-3; 7 positions agree with TRBD2. The CDR3 totals 15 residues. Germline V gene data show CDR1 as SGDLS and CDR2 as YYNGEE. With V trimmed by 0 bases and J by 3 bases, 4 bases remained unmatched. CDR3 bases: TGTGCCAGCAGCGTAGGCGGGAGTGTAACAGATACGCAGTATTTT. Its protein is CASSVGGSVTDTQYF.

The J gene is TRBJ2-4, the V gene TRBV5-1; maybe TRBD1 (5 bases). Trimming pared 2 bases from V and 3 bases from J, leaving 6 bases between. This CDR3 region has 13 residues. CDR1 is SGHRS, CDR2 YFSETQ, per germline. For the CDR3, the DNA is TGCGCCAGCAGCTTCGACAGCAAAAACATTCAGTACTTC. It translates to CASSFDSKNIQYF.

V gene TRBV2 combines with J gene TRBJ2-2, with 9 positions matching TRBD1. This CDR3 contains 14 residues. V lost 7 bases, J lost 6 bases, and 6 bases stayed unmatched. Germline-derived CDR1 and CDR2 are SNHLY and FYNNEI. DNA of the CDR3: TGTGCCAGCATGCGGACAGGGGATGCCGGGGAGCTGTTTTTT. Translation gives CASMRTGDAGELFF.

V and J are TRBV9 and TRBJ2-1; 10 bases agree with TRBD2. The length of the CDR3 is 15 residues. The V segment lost 3 bases and the J segment 5 bases; nucleotides outside the gene matches: 5. Germline CDR1 SGDLS, CDR2 YYNGEE. Here the CDR3 reads CASSGSGGPHNEQFF. Here the CDR3 DNA reads TGTGCCAGCAGCGGTAGCGGGGGGCCCCACAATGAGCAGTTCTTC. The whole variable domain, remainder taken from reference TRBV9 and TRBJ2-1, is DSGVTQTPKHLITATGQRVTLRCSPRSGDLSVYWYQQSLDQGLQFLIQYYNGEERAKGNILERFSAQQFPDLHSELNLSSLELGDSALYFCASSGSGGPHNEQFFGPGTRLTVL.

The rearrangement links TRBV5-8 to TRBJ2-1; 11 nucleotides align to TRBD2. The CDR3 spans 17 residues. The V segment lost 0 bases and the J segment 6 bases; nucleotides outside the gene matches: 8. The germline V gene encodes CDR1 SGHTS and CDR2 YDEGEE. Here the CDR3 reads CASSLAALAGGSNEQFF. CDR3 sequence (DNA): TGTGCCAGCAGCTTGGCCGCTCTAGCGGGAGGAAGCAATGAGCAGTTCTTC.

This clone was seen a single time. CDR3 sequence reads: CASSLLQMNTEAFF. The DNA for the CDR3 is TGCGCCAGCAGCTTGTTGCAGATGAACACTGAAGCTTTCTTT. The rearrangement joins TRBV5-1 to TRBJ1-1; unclear D gene. The CDR3 is 14 residues long. V was cut by 1 base and J by 0 bases, with 7 bases left in between. CDR1 is SGHRS, CDR2 YFSETQ, per germline.

The rearrangement links TRBV18 to TRBJ1-2; D might be TRBD1 (5 bases). The CDR3 runs to 13 residues. V lost 2 bases and J 4 bases, leaving 8 bases between the germline ends. Germline-derived CDR1 and CDR2 are KGHSH and LQKENI. Here the CDR3 reads CASSPGAGYGYTF. The CDR3 nucleotides read TGTGCCAGCTCACCAGGGGCGGGCTATGGCTACACCTTC.

The chain combines TRBV10-3 with TRBJ2-7, with D perhaps TRBD1 or TRBD2 (5 bases each). Germline CDR1 is ENHRY and CDR2 is SYGVKD. The CDR3 is 12 residues long. Trimming removed 10 bases from V and 2 bases from J, with 12 bases in between. CDR3 DNA sequence: TGTGCCACCGGGACGGACACCTACGAGCAGTACTTC. It codes for CATGTDTYEQYF.

CDR3 sequence (DNA): TGTGCCAGCAGTTATGAGGGCCCCAGGGCTTTCTTT. Protein sequence: CASSYEGPRAFF. The chain links TRBV6-1 to TRBJ1-1; no clear D gene. The ends were cut back, 5 bases at V and 11 bases at J, with 15 bases in the middle. Germline CDR1 and CDR2: MNHNS and SASEGT. The CDR3 loop spans 12 amino acids.

V usage is TRBV4-3 and J usage is TRBJ2-1, with TRBD1 matching over 11 bases. V lost 0 bases and J lost 6; bases outside the gene matches: 4. Germline V gives CDR1 LGHNA, CDR2 YSLEER. The length of the CDR3 is 16 residues. Written as DNA, the CDR3 is TGCGCCAGCAGCCAAGACCCCGGGACAGGGGGCAATGAGCAGTTCTTC. Its translation: CASSQDPGTGGNEQFF.

The rearrangement links TRBV7-2 to TRBJ2-5, with D maybe TRBD2 (6 bases). The CDR3 has 13 amino acids. CDR1 and CDR2 from the germline V gene are SGHTA and FQGNSA. V lost 1 base and J 3 bases, leaving 6 bases between the germline ends. CDR3 sequence reads: CASSLGGEETQYF. CDR3 nucleotides: TGTGCCAGCAGCTTAGGCGGGGAAGAGACCCAGTACTTC.

This chain links TRBV27 with TRBJ2-3; D is unresolved. The germline gives CDR1 MNHEY, CDR2 SMNVEV (reference sequence). Trimming left V 1 base short and J 6 bases short, with 8 bases between. CDR3 length: 13 amino acids. The CDR3 here is CASSLYDKDTQYF. CDR3 bases: TGTGCCAGCAGTTTATACGATAAGGATACGCAGTATTTT.

This clone was seen just once. The V call is TRBV4-2, the J call TRBJ1-1, with D hard to call. Germline loops: CDR1 LGHNA, CDR2 YNFKEQ. CDR3 size: 15 residues. Between the trimmed V and J ends, which lost 1 base and 2 bases, there was a span of 11 bases. CDR3 nucleotide sequence: TGTGCCAGCAGCCAAGGCTCAAGCGCAAACACTGAAGCTTTCTTT. Translated, it gives CASSQGSSANTEAFF.

V gene TRBV13 combines with J gene TRBJ2-1; TRBD2 aligns across 11 bases. Germline V gene lookup returns CDR1 PRHDT and CDR2 FYEKMQ (reference sequence). The CDR3 is made up of 16 amino acids. The ends lost 4 bases at V and 9 bases at J; junction bases unmatched: 11. This CDR3 is CASSSTRVAGGLEQFF. Written as DNA, the CDR3 is TGTGCCAGCAGCTCCACTAGGGTAGCGGGAGGGCTTGAGCAGTTCTTC.

The V and J genes are TRBV9 and TRBJ2-3; TRBD2 aligns across 12 bases. The CDR3 has 17 amino acids. Trimming removed 0 bases from V and 4 bases from J; junction bases left unmatched: 6. CDR1 is SGDLS and CDR2 is YYNGEE in the germline V gene. The CDR3 sequence is CASSVGQTSGSSDTQYF. The DNA for the CDR3 is TGTGCCAGCAGCGTAGGACAGACTAGCGGGAGCTCAGATACGCAGTATTTT.

This clone was observed a handful of times. This chain joins TRBV20-1 and TRBJ1-1; 7 positions match TRBD1. Germline V lookup: CDR1 DFQATT, CDR2 SNEGSKA (reference sequence). CDR3 length equals 11 residues. CDR3 sequence (DNA): TGCAGGACCGAACAGGGGAGTGAAGCTTTCTTT. It specifies CRTEQGSEAFF.

This chain joins TRBV2 and TRBJ2-1, with 8 bases matching TRBD2. In germline, CDR1 is SNHLY, CDR2 FYNNEI. Germline trimming cut 0 bases from V and 2 bases from J; bases unmatched to any gene: 6. CDR3 length: 17 residues. The CDR3 coding sequence is TGTGCCAGCAGTGAAGCGCTCGGACTAGCCCCCTACAATGAGCAGTTCTTC. It codes for CASSEALGLAPYNEQFF.

The chain joins TRBV19 to TRBJ2-7; D tentatively fits TRBD1 or TRBD2 (5 bases each). In germline, CDR1 is LNHDA, CDR2 SQIVND (reference sequence). Trimming took off 6 bases at V and 1 base at J, with 13 bases between the two ends. The CDR3 extends over 14 amino acids. As DNA, the CDR3 is TGTGCCAGTAGAGGGACCGCCCCGTCCTACGAGCAGTACTTC. Amino acid sequence: CASRGTAPSYEQYF.